This passage covers 30 T cell receptor beta chains from one sample sequenced in a study of cytomegalovirus exposure and HLA in healthy donors. PCR involved 60 Vbeta and 13 Jbeta primers. Libraries were prepared by immunoSEQ multiplex PCR; TCRdb keeps only in-frame clonotypes and omits some of them. The repertoire has fewer than 200,000 clones, about 77% of them found once; the top ten carry 6% to 8%. The sample was PBMCs. These receptors came from a male donor in good health and CMV-seropositive.

This clone appeared a few times. This rearrangement joins TRBV6-1 to TRBJ2-7; D not certain. Trimming cost V 1 base and J 2 bases, with 9 bases left between them. Per the germline V gene, CDR1 is MNHNS and CDR2 is SASEGT. This CDR3 comprises 14 residues. CDR3 DNA: TGTGCCAGCAGTGAAGGGTCAGGTGCCTACGAGCAGTACTTC. It is translated as CASSEGSGAYEQYF.

The CDR3 is CAWSTARRYNEQFF. As DNA, the CDR3 is TGTGCCTGGAGTACCGCTAGACGCTACAATGAGCAGTTCTTC. The J gene is TRBJ2-1, the V gene TRBV30; no reliable D call. The CDR3 covers 14 residues. CDR1 is GTSNPN, CDR2 SVGIG, per germline (reference sequence). V lost 2 bases, J lost 3 bases, and 11 bases lay in between. The entire variable domain, with the rest obtained from reference TRBV30 and TRBJ2-1, is as follows: SQTIHQWPATLVQPVGSPLSLECTVEGTSNPNLYWYRQAAGRGLQLLFYSVGIGQISSEVPQNLSASRPQDRQFILSSKKLLLSDSGFYLCAWSTARRYNEQFFGPGTRLTVL.

The V gene is TRBV21-1, the J gene TRBJ1-3. TRBV21-1 is marked as a pseudogene. This CDR3 contains 18 residues. Written as DNA, the CDR3 is TGTGCCAGCAGCAATCGGGGTCGCAGGTATCCCTCTGGAAACACCATATATTTT. Amino acid sequence: CASSNRGRRYPSGNTIYF.

The chain is built from TRBV7-8 and TRBJ2-7, with no clear D. The CDR3 consists of 13 residues. Looked up from germline, CDR1 is SGHVS and CDR2 is FQNEAQ. V was trimmed by 5 bases and J by 2 bases, leaving 10 bases between them. As DNA, the CDR3 is TGTGCCAGCAGCGTTCTAGGTACCTACGAGCAGTACTTC. Translated, it gives CASSVLGTYEQYF.

The count of this clone is one. The rearrangement joins TRBV7-9 to TRBJ1-2; a possible D gene is TRBD1 (6 bases). Trimming stripped 3 bases from V and 4 bases from J, with 15 bases between. This CDR3 contains 15 residues. The germline V gene has CDR1 SEHNR and CDR2 FQNEAQ (reference sequence). CDR3 DNA sequence: TGTGCCAGCAGCTTGGACAGCGGCCGGCGCTATGGCTACACCTTC. It encodes CASSLDSGRRYGYTF.

Only one count was recorded for this clone. V is TRBV7-2 and J is TRBJ2-5; 9 nucleotides align to TRBD2. The trim removed 0 bases at V and 1 base at J, leaving 3 bases unmatched. The CDR3 loop spans 16 amino acids. Germline V gene sequence: CDR1 SGHTA, CDR2 FQGNSA. The CDR3 region is CASSLASGGPQETQYF. CDR3 coding DNA: TGTGCCAGCAGCTTAGCGAGCGGGGGGCCCCAAGAGACCCAGTACTTC.

The chain combines TRBV10-3 with TRBJ2-5, with TRBD1 as a possible D gene (6 bases). The V gene lost 6 bases and the J gene lost 5 bases, with 16 bases spanning the gap. Germline-derived CDR1 and CDR2 are ENHRY and SYGVKD. The CDR3 sequence is 14 residues long. Here the CDR3 reads CAIRPGHFIETQYF. The CDR3 DNA reads TGTGCCATCAGGCCGGGACACTTTATTGAGACCCAGTACTTC.

The chain links TRBV11-2 to TRBJ2-7, with a weak D call TRBD1 (7 bases). Germline assignment: CDR1 SGHAT and CDR2 FQNNGV. The CDR3 is 14 amino acids. The V gene lost 8 bases and the J gene lost 1 base, with 15 bases spanning the gap. CDR3 nucleotides: TGTGCCAGCTCCATCGCGGGACAGTCCTACGAGCAGTACTTC. Its translation is CASSIAGQSYEQYF.

The chain couples TRBV10-3 to TRBJ1-1; no firm D call. CDR1 ENHRY and CDR2 SYGVKD come from the germline V gene. The CDR3 loop spans 11 amino acids. V lost 10 bases, J lost 0 bases, and 6 bases lay in between. The CDR3 protein is CATGMNTEAFF. CDR3 sequence (DNA): TGTGCCACCGGGATGAACACTGAAGCTTTCTTT.

This sequence joins TRBV6-5 and TRBJ1-2; the D gene is possibly TRBD1 (5 bases). V was cut by 4 bases and J by 7 bases, with 16 bases left in between. This CDR3 region has 14 residues. The V gene's germline CDR1 is MNHEY and CDR2 SVGAGI. The CDR3 loop reads CASSFEIGGGGYTF. CDR3 coding DNA: TGTGCCAGCAGTTTCGAGATTGGGGGGGGTGGCTACACCTTC.

The chain carries TRBV7-9 and TRBJ1-2; 7 positions match TRBD1. The CDR3 loop spans 16 amino acids. V lost 4 bases and J lost 2; bases outside the gene matches: 10. Germline CDR1 reads SEHNR; CDR2 reads FQNEAQ (reference sequence). CDR3 protein: CASSSALQGRNYGYTF. Here the CDR3 DNA reads TGTGCCAGCAGCTCAGCCCTACAGGGGAGGAACTATGGCTACACCTTC.

The gene calls are TRBV5-8 and TRBJ2-7, with D maybe TRBD2 (5 bases). Trimming removed 2 bases from V and 4 bases from J, with 13 bases in between. CDR3 size: 14 residues. In germline, CDR1 is SGHTS, CDR2 YDEGEE. In DNA, the CDR3 is TGTGCCAGCAGCTTTCGGGGAGATCGGTACGAGCAGTACTTC. This sequence encodes CASSFRGDRYEQYF.

The genes are TRBV19 and TRBJ1-1; TRBD1 matches 11 bases. There are 11 residues in the CDR3. In germline, CDR1 is LNHDA, CDR2 SQIVND (reference sequence). Germline trimming cut 10 bases from V and 8 bases from J; bases unmatched to any gene: 3. Here the CDR3 reads CATGQGAEAFF. The CDR3 coding sequence is TGTGCCACCGGACAGGGGGCGGAAGCTTTCTTT.

The V gene is TRBV4-1, the J gene TRBJ2-2, with a tentative D call TRBD1 (5 bases). Trimming shortened V by 0 bases and J by 5 bases, and 10 bases separated the two germline ends. Germline V CDR1 and CDR2: MGHRA, YSYEKL. This CDR3 is built from 15 residues. The chain's CDR3 is CASSQDLQATGELFF. The CDR3 DNA follows: TGCGCCAGCAGCCAAGATTTACAGGCTACCGGGGAGCTGTTTTTT.

The rearrangement links TRBV7-3 to TRBJ2-2; TRBD1 matches at 11 bases. V was clipped by 5 bases and J by 7 bases; unmatched bases: 9. This CDR3 has 16 amino acids. In germline, CDR1 is SGHTA, CDR2 FQGTGA. The CDR3 sequence is CASSPTDRGRHGELFF. The CDR3 DNA reads as TGTGCCAGCAGCCCTACGGACAGGGGGCGACACGGGGAGCTGTTTTTT.

The chain links TRBV2 to TRBJ2-1; possible D gene TRBD2, 6 bases. CDR1 and CDR2 (germline): SNHLY, FYNNEI. Between the trimmed V and J ends, which lost 3 bases and 0 bases, there was a span of 9 bases. CDR3 size: 15 residues. This CDR3 reads CASSEPGGSYNEQFF. The CDR3 region has the DNA TGTGCCAGCAGTGAGCCCGGGGGCTCCTACAATGAGCAGTTCTTC.

This chain links TRBV6-1 with TRBJ2-7; the D is unclear. This CDR3 has 14 amino acids. The V gene's germline CDR1 is MNHNS and CDR2 SASEGT. V was cut by 5 bases and J by 0 bases, with 11 bases left in between. CDR3 sequence reads: CASSSEYSSYEQYF. CDR3 DNA sequence: TGTGCCAGCAGTTCTGAATACAGCTCCTACGAGCAGTACTTC.

The chain employs TRBV11-2 and TRBJ2-1; tentatively, D is TRBD2 (7 bases). CDR1 SGHAT and CDR2 FQNNGV come from the germline V gene. The V end was cut by 5 bases, the J end by 1 base, with 12 bases between. The CDR3 covers 15 residues. The CDR3 loop is CASSRGGGSYNEQFF. CDR3 nucleotide sequence: TGTGCCAGCAGCAGAGGGGGGGGATCCTACAATGAGCAGTTCTTC. Combining the CDR3 with reference TRBV11-2 and TRBJ2-1 gives the whole variable domain EAGVAQSPRYKIIEKRQSVAFWCNPISGHATLYWYQQILGQGPKLLIQFQNNGVVDDSQLPKDRFSAERLKGVDSTLKIQPAKLEDSAVYLCASSRGGGSYNEQFFGPGTRLTVL.

Turning to this clone: At one boundary the junction diverges from the germline segment, which might be a read error. The chain employs TRBV7-7 and TRBJ2-5, with a tentative D call TRBD2 (6 bases). Gene TRBJ2-7 matches the end of the DNA better, so the J call may be wrong. CDR1 is SSHAT, CDR2 FNYEAQ, per germline (reference sequence). This CDR3 is 14 amino acids long. For the CDR3, the DNA is TGTGCTAGCAGCCCGGGGGTAGGGACGTACGAGCAGTACTTC. Translating it yields CASSPGVGTYEQYF.

With respect to this clone: One end of the junction is discordant with germline, which a read error may explain. The V call is TRBV7-7, the J call TRBJ1-5; D is undetermined. Germline assignment: CDR1 SSHAT and CDR2 FNYEAQ (reference sequence). The CDR3 is 15 amino acids. The CDR3 region has the DNA TGTGCTAGCAGCTTCTCGGGAGGCGGCAATCAGCCCCAGCATTTT. Translation: CASSFSGGGNQPQHF.

The J gene is TRBJ2-5, the V gene TRBV5-1; 8 bases map to TRBD1. CDR3 length: 15 residues. J was trimmed by 1 base and V by 4 bases; bases with no gene match: 6. Germline V lookup: CDR1 SGHRS, CDR2 YFSETQ. DNA of the CDR3: TGCGCCAGCAGCGTCTGGGACAGGTCCCAAGAGACCCAGTACTTC. Protein sequence: CASSVWDRSQETQYF.

The chain links TRBV28 to TRBJ2-2, with D possibly being TRBD2 (7 bases). The CDR3 totals 15 residues. Germline V lookup: CDR1 MDHEN, CDR2 SYDVKM. Trimming took 5 bases from V and 7 from J, leaving 17 bases between them. CDR3 nucleotides: TGTGCCAGCAGTCCCAAAGGGGGGGTTGGCGGGGAGCTGTTTTTT. This codes for CASSPKGGVGGELFF.

The chain links TRBV5-4 to TRBJ2-1; 8 nucleotides align to TRBD1. V shed 4 bases, J shed 4 bases, and the junction held 10 bases outside the gene matches. Germline lookup yields CDR1 SGHNT and CDR2 YYREEE (reference sequence). CDR3 length equals 16 residues. As DNA, the CDR3 is TGTGCCAGCAGCCGGCCGGGACAGGCAGAATACAATGAGCAGTTCTTC. This sequence encodes CASSRPGQAEYNEQFF.

The chain recombines TRBV2 with TRBJ2-2; 10 nucleotides line up with TRBD2. The germline CDR1 and CDR2 sequences are SNHLY and FYNNEI. The CDR3 runs 16 residues. The J segment lost 5 bases and the V segment lost 4 bases, leaving 7 bases of the junction unmatched. CDR3 sequence: CASSGFLAGDTGELFF. In nucleotides, the CDR3 is TGTGCCAGCAGTGGGTTCCTAGCGGGGGATACCGGGGAGCTGTTTTTT.

The rearrangement links TRBV7-2 to TRBJ1-1, with a weak D call TRBD1 (6 bases). Germline V gene sequence: CDR1 SGHTA, CDR2 FQGNSA. The CDR3 is 14 residues long. V was shortened by 2 bases and J by 5 bases, with 12 bases between the two germline ends. The CDR3 sequence is CASSLKVGGTEAFF. In DNA form, the CDR3 reads TGTGCCAGCAGCTTAAAGGTAGGGGGAACTGAAGCTTTCTTT.

The chain carries TRBV27 and TRBJ1-1; D gene uncertain. Germline V gene data show CDR1 as MNHEY and CDR2 as SMNVEV (reference sequence). The V gene lost 3 bases and the J gene lost 1 base, with 9 bases spanning the gap. CDR3 length equals 14 residues. CDR3 nucleotide sequence: TGTGCCAGCAGTTTGGCACCAACGAACACTGAAGCTTTCTTT. Residues: CASSLAPTNTEAFF.

The rearrangement joins TRBV19 to TRBJ2-7, with 9 bases aligning to TRBD1. The V gene's germline CDR1 is LNHDA and CDR2 SQIVND (reference sequence). With 3 bases clipped from V and 7 bases from J, the junction kept 10 bases outside the gene matches. There are 15 residues in the CDR3. The DNA of the CDR3 is TGTGCCAGTAGTATTAGGGGGACAGGGACGAGGGAGCAGTACTTC. This encodes CASSIRGTGTREQYF.

V usage is TRBV5-1 and J usage is TRBJ2-3, with 7 nucleotides matching TRBD1. The V segment lost 4 bases and the J segment 1 base; nucleotides outside the gene matches: 9. Germline V gene data show CDR1 as SGHRS and CDR2 as YFSETQ. The length of the CDR3 is 16 residues. The CDR3 bases are TGCGCCAGCAGCGCTGGGACAGAACTTCGCACAGATACGCAGTATTTT. Translated, it gives CASSAGTELRTDTQYF.

The chain has TRBV4-2 and TRBJ1-2; 8 bases match TRBD1. Trimming at V came to 0 bases and at J to 2 bases, leaving 17 bases not matched to a gene. Germline-derived CDR1 and CDR2 are LGHNA and YNFKEQ. The CDR3 spans 20 residues. The CDR3 DNA reads as TGTGCCAGCAGCCAAGAACAGGGATGGACAGGGTCCAACGTAAACTATGGCTACACCTTC. It encodes CASSQEQGWTGSNVNYGYTF.

The rearrangement links TRBV6-5 to TRBJ2-7, with D possibly matching TRBD2 (7 bases). CDR1 and CDR2 (germline): MNHEY, SVGAGI. V was pared by 3 bases and J by 6 bases, with 15 bases between. There are 14 residues in the CDR3. CDR3 sequence: CASSYVREGGEQYF. DNA for the CDR3: TGTGCCAGCAGTTATGTAAGGGAGGGGGGCGAGCAGTACTTC.